Listed here are 2 T cell receptor beta chains from one sample, sequenced in a study of technical replicates of blood from a few donors. This table comes from immunoSEQ multiplex PCR, and its TCRdb copy is limited to in-frame clones, with some not included. In the table there are 60,000 to 75,000 clones, 80% to 90% of which are singletons. Sample: PBMCs. Receptors were obtained from a human donor in good health. Some clones in this sample may be carry-over from other donors' samples.

This chain joins TRBV6-1 and TRBJ1-1; 10 positions match TRBD1. The CDR3 loop spans 16 amino acids. Losses at the gene ends were 4 bases for V and 0 bases for J; bases not matched to a gene: 5. The germline CDR1 and CDR2 sequences are MNHNS and SASEGT. The chain's CDR3 is CASSGRTGGLNTEAFF. In nucleotides, the CDR3 is TGTGCCAGCAGTGGTAGGACAGGGGGGTTGAACACTGAAGCTTTCTTT.

This chain joins TRBV7-6 and TRBJ2-7; TRBD2 matches 12 bases. The J segment lost 0 bases and the V segment lost 0 bases, leaving 6 bases of the junction unmatched. This CDR3 has 18 amino acids. Germline CDR1 is SGHVS and CDR2 is FNYEAQ. The CDR3 region is CASSLAGLAGRSSYEQYF. In DNA form, the CDR3 reads TGTGCCAGCAGCTTAGCTGGACTAGCGGGGCGGAGCTCCTACGAGCAGTACTTC.